What follows describes a single T cell receptor (beta chain). The V gene end was trimmed by 4 bases and the J gene end by 1 base; junction bases not matched to a gene: 3. Germline CDR1 is MNHEY and CDR2 is SVGAGI. The CDR3 totals 14 residues. The sample belongs to a study of blood T cell repertoires in COVID-19. Study-wide context: COVID-19 samples from acute and convalescent phases originated in the United States, Italy and Spain.

Original processing notes: Amplifying reference gene primers gave estimates of nucleated cell counts. The data were produced by immunoSEQ multiplex PCR, yet TCRdb's version contains in-frame clones alone and is incomplete. That table gives V, J and clone size, and the DNA gave D and trimming. The table has more than 110,000 clones, over 60% seen once; the top ten hold about 12%. The source of this sequence is a man at least 80 years old with acute or convalescent COVID-19. The specimen sequenced was peripheral blood. The gene calls are TRBV6-5 and TRBJ2-7, with 8 bases aligning to TRBD2. The CDR3 protein is CASSFAGGSYEQYF. The DNA for the CDR3 is TGTGCCAGCAGTTTTGCGGGGGGTTCCTACGAGCAGTACTTC.